The 20 T cell receptor beta chains in this list originate from one sample, sequenced in a study of blood T cell repertoires in COVID-19. Sequencing used immunoSEQ multiplex PCR; TCRdb keeps in-frame clones, though not all of them. The table has 200,000 to 250,000 clones, roughly 77% seen once; the top ten hold approximately 8.7%. Sequences were obtained from PBMCs or T cells enriched from blood (not recorded which). These receptors all stem from a man aged 40-50 years who had recovered from COVID-19.

This clone was counted a single time. The V and J genes are TRBV6-4 and TRBJ1-1; D remains ambiguous. The CDR3 has 16 amino acids. Germline loops: CDR1 MRHNA, CDR2 SNTAGT. Trimming took 0 bases from V and 3 from J, leaving 14 bases between them. The CDR3, as DNA: TGTGCCAGCAGTGACTCAAGGAGAATCCAGCACACTGAAGCTTTCTTT. Its translation: CASSDSRRIQHTEAFF.

This clone was counted between two and nine times. The genes are TRBV19 and TRBJ1-5; perhaps TRBD1 as D (5 bases). CDR3 size: 14 residues. V shed 3 bases and J shed 9 bases, with 15 bases lying between them. CDR1 is LNHDA and CDR2 is SQIVND in the germline V gene (reference sequence). DNA for the CDR3: TGTGCCAGTAGTATTGGGGCATCAGACCCGCCCCAGCATTTT. The encoded protein is CASSIGASDPPQHF.

This rearrangement joins TRBV5-1 to TRBJ1-6; D is uncertain. Trimming left V 0 bases short and J 5 bases short, with 9 bases between. The CDR3 has 15 amino acids. The germline gives CDR1 SGHRS, CDR2 YFSETQ. The CDR3: CASSLVTANNSPLHF. CDR3 in DNA: TGCGCCAGCAGCTTGGTCACAGCTAATAATTCACCCCTCCACTTT.

The V call is TRBV2, the J call TRBJ1-2; D is unclear. This CDR3 contains 11 residues. Trimming took 7 bases from V and 8 from J, leaving 11 bases between them. Germline V CDR1 and CDR2: SNHLY, FYNNEI. The CDR3 DNA follows: TGTGCCAGCATCATATCTGGCGGCTACACCTTC. Translation gives CASIISGGYTF.

This clone was found once. The V call is TRBV9, the J call TRBJ1-1; 10 nucleotides line up with TRBD1. The length of the CDR3 is 18 residues. V was clipped by 5 bases and J by 1 base; unmatched bases: 14. From germline, CDR1 is SGDLS and CDR2 YYNGEE. In DNA, the CDR3 is TGTGCCAGCAGTCCGGGACAGGGGTCGCCTTCCGCGAACACTGAAGCTTTCTTT. Protein product: CASSPGQGSPSANTEAFF.

This clone was seen just once. This chain joins TRBV19 and TRBJ1-2; 9 positions agree with TRBD1. Germline lookup yields CDR1 LNHDA and CDR2 SQIVND (reference sequence). V was clipped by 9 bases and J by 3 bases; unmatched bases: 8. The CDR3 runs to 14 residues. The CDR3 nucleotides are TGTGCCAGCGTGGGGGACAGGGACCACTATGGCTACACCTTC. Translation gives CASVGDRDHYGYTF.

The chain uses TRBV12-5 and TRBJ2-5; D possibly corresponds to TRBD1 (6 bases). Looked up from germline, CDR1 is LGHNT and CDR2 is FRNRAP. This CDR3 has 13 residues. V lost 5 bases and J 5 bases, leaving 12 bases between the germline ends. In DNA, the CDR3 is TGTGCTAGTGGTCAACAGGGTAGCGAGACCCAGTACTTC. This encodes CASGQQGSETQYF.

The chain employs TRBV18 and TRBJ2-1; perhaps TRBD2 as D (5 bases). Trimming pared 3 bases from V and 5 bases from J, leaving 17 bases between. The CDR3 sequence is 16 residues long. Germline V CDR1 and CDR2: KGHSH, LQKENI. The CDR3 spells CASSPNRPAEHNEQFF. The CDR3 nucleotides read TGTGCCAGCTCACCTAATCGGCCAGCGGAACACAATGAGCAGTTCTTC.

This chain joins TRBV19 and TRBJ1-5; D might be TRBD1 (5 bases). The CDR3 runs to 15 residues. The germline CDR1 and CDR2 sequences are LNHDA and SQIVND (reference sequence). V shed 7 bases and J shed 6 bases, with 19 bases lying between them. CDR3 region: CASTPGGKGRQPQHF. The CDR3 DNA reads TGTGCCAGTACCCCTGGGGGGAAAGGTCGTCAGCCCCAGCATTTT.

This clone was picked up a small number of times. The V gene is TRBV5-4, the J gene TRBJ1-1, with a possible D match to TRBD1 (5 bases). This CDR3 region has 14 residues. The V end was cut by 0 bases, the J end by 8 bases, with 14 bases between. CDR1 and CDR2 (germline): SGHNT, YYREEE (reference sequence). The CDR3 is CASSLAGSEREAFF. CDR3 DNA sequence: TGTGCCAGCAGCTTGGCAGGGTCAGAGAGGGAAGCTTTCTTT.

The gene calls are TRBV27 and TRBJ2-4; TRBD1 matches at 8 bases. Per the germline V gene, CDR1 is MNHEY and CDR2 is SMNVEV (reference sequence). This CDR3 comprises 14 residues. After removal of 8 bases from V and 7 bases from J, the junction contained 10 bases not matched to a gene. CDR3 sequence (DNA): TGTGCCAGCCGGCTGGTTCAGGGGGCGAACATTCAGTACTTC. Translation: CASRLVQGANIQYF.

The rearrangement uses TRBV6-1 and TRBJ1-4, with D unresolved. The germline gives CDR1 MNHNS, CDR2 SASEGT. This CDR3 is built from 12 residues. The ends were cut back, 2 bases at V and 12 bases at J, with 10 bases in the middle. CDR3: CASSELGSELFF. The DNA for the CDR3 is TGTGCCAGCAGTGAATTGGGGAGCGAACTGTTTTTT.

This chain's CDR3 is CASSSQFSGGNEQFF. The CDR3 DNA sequence: TGCGCCAGCAGTTCCCAGTTTTCAGGGGGCAATGAGCAGTTCTTC. This chain connects TRBV10-1 to TRBJ2-1, with TRBD1 identical over 7 bases. CDR1 is WNHNN and CDR2 is SYGVQD in the germline V gene (reference sequence). Trimming cost V 5 bases and J 6 bases; bases outside gene matches: 10. The CDR3 runs 15 residues.

The J gene is TRBJ2-1, the V gene TRBV27; 9 nucleotides line up with TRBD1. With V trimmed by 4 bases and J by 5 bases, 6 bases remained unmatched. The CDR3 is 15 residues long. Per germline, CDR1 MNHEY and CDR2 SMNVEV (reference sequence). CDR3 nucleotides: TGTGCCAGCAGTTCCCTTGGGACAGGGAACAATGAGCAGTTCTTC. Translating gives CASSSLGTGNNEQFF.

In its sample, this clone was seen a few times. The chain uses TRBV30 and TRBJ2-1; the D gene is possibly TRBD2 (6 bases). CDR3 size: 14 residues. CDR1 and CDR2 from the germline V gene are GTSNPN and SVGIG (reference sequence). The V gene lost 6 bases and the J gene lost 3 bases, with 15 bases spanning the gap. In DNA form, the CDR3 reads TGTGCCTGCTCACTAGCCTCGTTCTACAATGAGCAGTTCTTC. Protein: CACSLASFYNEQFF.

This clone appeared once. The genes are TRBV6-5 and TRBJ2-1; TRBD2 aligns across 8 bases. Unmatched junction bases numbered 9, after V lost 7 bases and J lost 7 bases. CDR1 MNHEY and CDR2 SVGAGI come from the germline V gene. The CDR3 loop spans 14 amino acids. CDR3 sequence (DNA): TGTGCCAGCACCCCCGGGGGGGCAGGGAATGAGCAGTTCTTC. Translating it yields CASTPGGAGNEQFF.

The rearrangement joins TRBV30 to TRBJ2-7, with a tentative D call TRBD1 (6 bases). Deletions cut 2 bases from V and 0 bases from J, with 23 bases between. This CDR3 is 18 amino acids long. Germline V CDR1 and CDR2: GTSNPN, SVGIG (reference sequence). CDR3 region: CAWSISSLRRDNSYEQYF. The DNA for the CDR3 is TGTGCCTGGAGTATATCAAGTCTTCGCAGGGACAACTCCTACGAGCAGTACTTC.

The chain couples TRBV4-1 to TRBJ1-6; perhaps TRBD1 as D (5 bases). The germline V gene encodes CDR1 MGHRA and CDR2 YSYEKL. V was clipped by 1 base and J by 8 bases, with 15 bases between them. The CDR3 length is 16 residues. Written as DNA, the CDR3 is TGCGCCAGCAGCCAAGTTCCAGGGATTCGAGATTCACCCCTCCACTTT. Translating gives CASSQVPGIRDSPLHF.

This clone has just a few counts. The chain combines TRBV4-2 with TRBJ2-5, with 7 positions matching TRBD2. V lost 2 bases, J lost 4 bases, and 7 bases stayed unmatched. The CDR3 runs 15 residues. Germline V CDR1 and CDR2: LGHNA, YNFKEQ. The CDR3 coding sequence is TGTGCCAGCAGCCAAAAGCGGGGTATTGGAGAGACCCAGTACTTC. It specifies CASSQKRGIGETQYF.

V gene TRBV28 combines with J gene TRBJ1-1, with 8 positions matching TRBD1. From germline, CDR1 is MDHEN and CDR2 SYDVKM. Trimming cost V 2 bases and J 11 bases; bases outside gene matches: 19. The CDR3 covers 17 residues. The CDR3: CASSLMPEIHQGAMAFF. The CDR3 nucleotides read TGTGCCAGCAGTTTAATGCCCGAAATACACCAGGGGGCGATGGCTTTCTTT.